This T cell receptor (beta chain) came from a study of beta chain features in type 1 diabetes. The CDR3 is 17 residues long. Trimming left V 4 bases short and J 2 bases short, with 15 bases between. Germline V lookup: CDR1 SEHNR, CDR2 FQNEAQ (reference sequence). This clone showed up just a few times. Antigen unknown. Every isolated RNA sample was fully reverse transcribed, so sequencing captured expressed TCRB transcripts. Repertoires were generated with immunoSEQ multiplex PCR, while TCRdb's copy carries only in-frame clones and drops some. Altogether 200,000 to 250,000 clones are present, 25% to 30% being singletons, with the ten largest covering 3.5% to 4%. Study results and caveats: Across patients, naive, central memory and Treg TCRB repertoires exhibited apparently greater similarity than was observed across healthy donors.

V gene TRBV7-9 combines with J gene TRBJ2-6; D tentatively fits TRBD1 or TRBD2 (5 bases each). Sequencing input: central memory CD4+ T cells from blood. The TCR sequence derives from a man younger than 40 in good health. The CDR3 coding sequence is TGTGCCAGCAGCTACGGGACGGGGCTCGCTGGGGCCAACGTCCTGACTTTC. It yields the protein CASSYGTGLAGANVLTF.